A single sample gave rise to the 18 T cell receptor beta chains below, sequenced in a study of cytomegalovirus exposure and HLA in healthy donors. Measured with immunoSEQ multiplex PCR; TCRdb has only the in-frame clones, and not every one. The sample carries more than 250,000 clones, about 85% recorded once. Sequencing was done on a sample of PBMCs. The receptors originated from a woman in her twenties or thirties in good health and CMV-seropositive.

This chain links TRBV7-2 with TRBJ1-6, with 11 bases fitting TRBD1. The length of the CDR3 is 15 residues. With 5 bases clipped from V and 10 bases from J, the junction kept 7 bases outside the gene matches. Germline V gene sequence: CDR1 SGHTA, CDR2 FQGNSA. The CDR3 nucleotides are TGTGCCAGCAGCGCCACCGGGACAGGGGGATCACCCCTCCACTTT. The encoded protein is CASSATGTGGSPLHF.

This chain connects TRBV19 to TRBJ1-1; maybe TRBD1 (5 bases). V gave up 2 bases and J gave up 4 bases, with 14 bases separating them. The germline V gene has CDR1 LNHDA and CDR2 SQIVND (reference sequence). The length of the CDR3 is 15 residues. The DNA for the CDR3 is TGTGCCAGTAGTATATCGGGTGCCGGGGGCACTGAAGCTTTCTTT. Translated, it gives CASSISGAGGTEAFF.

The chain couples TRBV5-4 to TRBJ1-1; the D is unclear. CDR1 is SGHNT and CDR2 is YYREEE in the germline V gene (reference sequence). Trimming stripped 4 bases from V and 6 bases from J, with 13 bases between. CDR3 size: 13 residues. The CDR3 region is CASSAGDTPEAFF. The CDR3 region has the DNA TGTGCCAGCAGCGCCGGAGACACCCCTGAAGCTTTCTTT.

This chain links TRBV5-1 with TRBJ1-4, with D maybe TRBD1 (6 bases). Germline loops: CDR1 SGHRS, CDR2 YFSETQ. V was cut by 4 bases and J by 0 bases, with 7 bases left in between. This CDR3 is built from 14 residues. The CDR3 nucleotides are TGCGCCAGCAGCAGGGGGGCAACTAATGAAAAACTGTTTTTT. This codes for CASSRGATNEKLFF. Combining the CDR3 with reference TRBV5-1 and TRBJ1-4 gives the whole variable domain KAGVTQTPRYLIKTRGQQVTLSCSPISGHRSVSWYQQTPGQGLQFLFEYFSETQRNKGNFPGRFSGRQFSNSRSEMNVSTLELGDSALYLCASSRGATNEKLFFGSGTQLSVL.

This clone was recorded only once. The chain is built from TRBV4-3 and TRBJ2-1; 13 nucleotides match TRBD2. The CDR3 length is 15 residues. Germline trimming cut 2 bases from V and 9 bases from J; bases unmatched to any gene: 4. CDR1 LGHNA and CDR2 YSLEER come from the germline V gene. CDR3 residues: CASSQTSGRGAEQFF. The DNA of the CDR3 is TGCGCCAGCAGCCAAACTAGCGGGAGGGGTGCTGAGCAGTTCTTC.

V and J are TRBV15 and TRBJ2-3, with 9 bases aligning to TRBD2. The CDR3 has 16 residues. Germline-derived CDR1 and CDR2 are LNHNV and YYDKDF (reference sequence). The V gene end was trimmed by 5 bases and the J gene end by 3 bases; junction bases not matched to a gene: 9. CDR3 bases: TGTGCCACCAGCCCTCGGGATAGCGGGAGAACAGATACGCAGTATTTT. This codes for CATSPRDSGRTDTQYF.

This clone was recorded only once. The V call is TRBV27, the J call TRBJ1-1, with 7 bases fitting TRBD1. The CDR3 spans 15 residues. Germline V gene data show CDR1 as MNHEY and CDR2 as SMNVEV (reference sequence). The trim removed 2 bases at V and 8 bases at J, leaving 11 bases unmatched. The DNA for the CDR3 is TGTGCCAGCAGTTTACAGGCAGGGGGAGGATACGAAGCTTTCTTT. As protein: CASSLQAGGGYEAFF.

This chain links TRBV29-1 with TRBJ2-3, with 8 nucleotides matching TRBD2. J lost 2 bases, V lost 5 bases, and 3 bases had no gene match. Per germline, CDR1 SQVTM and CDR2 ANQGSEA. This CDR3 is built from 13 residues. As DNA, the CDR3 is TGCAGCGTTCTGCGGGGGGACACAGATACGCAGTATTTT. The encoded protein is CSVLRGDTDTQYF.

In this sample, this clone turned up once. This sequence joins TRBV5-4 and TRBJ2-3; D assignment may be TRBD1 or TRBD2 (5 bases each). The CDR3 has 17 amino acids. Germline-derived CDR1 and CDR2 are SGHNT and YYREEE (reference sequence). Trimming pared 3 bases from V and 6 bases from J, leaving 23 bases between. CDR3 sequence reads: CASSYPQMGVGSDTQYF. DNA of the CDR3: TGTGCCAGCAGCTACCCGCAAATGGGGGTTGGGTCTGATACGCAGTATTTT.

The chain's CDR3 is CASSHETSGDYEQYF. In DNA form, the CDR3 reads TGTGCCAGCAGTCACGAAACTAGCGGGGACTACGAGCAGTACTTC. The chain is built from TRBV28 and TRBJ2-7; 10 nucleotides line up with TRBD2. The germline V gene encodes CDR1 MDHEN and CDR2 SYDVKM. Trimming removed 5 bases from V and 3 bases from J; junction bases left unmatched: 7. This CDR3 region has 15 residues.

The V gene is TRBV29-1, the J gene TRBJ2-5, with D possibly TRBD1 on 6 matching bases. V was cut by 6 bases and J by 0 bases, with 14 bases left in between. CDR1 is SQVTM, CDR2 ANQGSEA, per germline. The length of the CDR3 is 14 residues. CDR3 protein: CSVKFDRNQETQYF. The CDR3 region has the DNA TGCAGCGTCAAATTTGACAGGAACCAAGAGACCCAGTACTTC. Together with reference TRBV29-1 and TRBJ2-5, the CDR3 gives the full variable domain: SAVISQKPSRDICQRGTSLTIQCQVDSQVTMMFWYRQQPGQSLTLIATANQGSEATYESGFVIDKFPISRPNLTFSTLTVSNMSPEDSSIYLCSVKFDRNQETQYFGPGTRLLVL.

J is TRBJ1-1 and V is TRBV9; D not resolved. V lost 0 bases to trimming and J lost 5 bases, with 14 bases between them. CDR3 length equals 15 residues. Germline V gene sequence: CDR1 SGDLS, CDR2 YYNGEE. The CDR3 spells CASSVVRVGFTEAFF. In DNA, the CDR3 is TGTGCCAGCAGCGTAGTTAGGGTCGGCTTTACTGAAGCTTTCTTT.

This rearrangement joins TRBV13 to TRBJ2-1; the D is unclear. There are 12 residues in the CDR3. Trimming removed 3 bases at V and 7 bases at J, with 7 bases between. Germline V CDR1 and CDR2: PRHDT, FYEKMQ (reference sequence). CDR3 protein: CASSLSPNEQFF. CDR3 sequence (DNA): TGTGCCAGCAGCTTGAGCCCGAATGAGCAGTTCTTC. The entire variable domain, with the rest obtained from reference TRBV13 and TRBJ2-1, is as follows: AAGVIQSPRHLIKEKRETATLKCYPIPRHDTVYWYQQGPGQDPQFLISFYEKMQSDKGSIPDRFSAQQFSDYHSELNMSSLELGDSALYFCASSLSPNEQFFGPGTRLTVL.

The rearrangement links TRBV7-8 to TRBJ1-1, with D possibly TRBD1 on 5 matching bases. The CDR3 runs to 14 residues. Germline V gene data show CDR1 as SGHVS and CDR2 as FQNEAQ. Trimming left V 1 base short and J 4 bases short, with 10 bases between. CDR3 nucleotide sequence: TGTGCCAGCAGCTTAGGGGCAAGGGGCACTGAAGCTTTCTTT. This sequence encodes CASSLGARGTEAFF.

This chain connects TRBV15 to TRBJ1-2; tentatively, D is TRBD1 (6 bases). The CDR3 length is 14 residues. Trimming pared 0 bases from V and 10 bases from J, leaving 15 bases between. The germline V gene has CDR1 LNHNV and CDR2 YYDKDF (reference sequence). CDR3 DNA: TGTGCCACCAGCAGAGATCTTGGGACATGGTCCTACACCTTC. Translated, it gives CATSRDLGTWSYTF.

The chain couples TRBV30 to TRBJ2-3; D is possibly TRBD1 (7 bases). Trimming removed 2 bases at V and 1 base at J, with 16 bases between. Germline V gene data show CDR1 as GTSNPN and CDR2 as SVGIG (reference sequence). This CDR3 comprises 16 residues. This CDR3 reads CAWSTSARGGTDTQYF. In nucleotides, the CDR3 is TGTGCCTGGAGTACTTCTGCCAGGGGGGGCACAGATACGCAGTATTTT.

The genes are TRBV5-5 and TRBJ2-6; TRBD1 matches at 8 bases. J gave up 0 bases and V 4 bases, and 9 bases lay outside the gene matches. This CDR3 spans 18 amino acids. Germline CDR1 reads SGHKS; CDR2 reads YYEKEE (reference sequence). In DNA, the CDR3 is TGTGCCAGCAGCCGCGGGGCAGGGGGCCACTCTGGGGCCAACGTCCTGACTTTC. It translates to CASSRGAGGHSGANVLTF.

The rearrangement joins TRBV5-1 to TRBJ2-5; possible D gene TRBD2, 7 bases. Judging by the DNA end, TRBJ2-7 fits better; the J call may be wrong. The CDR3 is made up of 16 amino acids. Germline lookup yields CDR1 SGHRS and CDR2 YFSETQ. CDR3 protein: CASSLGWGGQTYEQYF. CDR3 DNA: TGCGCCAGCAGCCTGGGGTGGGGGGGCCAGACCTACGAGCAGTACTTC.